A selection of T cell receptor beta chains follows, all from one sample in a study of blood T cells in healthy people across ages. TCRdb reanalysed the 5' RACE reads using MiXCR and keeps one entry per CDR3 protein. The sample carries about 970,000 distinct CDR3 sequences, 51% recorded once. The sequenced material came from blood. The receptors shown here come from a woman aged 55-69 years in good health. CDR3s include the opening cysteine and the closing phenylalanine or tryptophan. A D gene is named only where the DNA matches it firmly. Rows may omit the clone size; those that give it use once, few, many or a size class.

DNA	CDR3	V	J	size	D
TGTGCCAGCAGTTGGACCCGGACAGGGGCGTCCAATGAGCAGTTCTTC	CASSWTRTGASNEQFF	TRBV12-3/TRBV12-4	TRBJ2-1	.	TRBD1
TGTGCCAGCAGTTTAGGGAGGACAGATCAGCCCCAGCATTTT	CASSLGRTDQPQHF	TRBV12-3/TRBV12-4	TRBJ1-5	.	.
TGCAGCGTTGTTACCCCCTACGAGCAGTACTTC	CSVVTPYEQYF	TRBV29-1	TRBJ2-7	.	.
TGTGCCACCAGTGACACCTACCCTGTAACCCAAGAGACCCAGTACTTC	CATSDTYPVTQETQYF	TRBV24-1	TRBJ2-5	.	.
TGCGCCAGCAGCCCAACAGGGGCGGGGGAAGAGACCCAGTACTTC	CASSPTGAGEETQYF	TRBV4-1	TRBJ2-5	few	.
TGTGCCAGCATCCCGAGGGCGGGACCGGGAGAGCAGTACTTC	CASIPRAGPGEQYF	TRBV7-6	TRBJ2-7	.	.
TGCAGTGCTAGACTACCTAGCGGGAGTTCGGTGTTCTTC	CSARLPSGSSVFF	TRBV20-1	TRBJ2-1	.	TRBD2
TGTGCCAGCAGCTTAGGGACAGGATGGAGCTCCTACGAGCAGTACTTC	CASSLGTGWSSYEQYF	TRBV7-2	TRBJ2-7	.	TRBD1
TGTGCCAGCAGCTTCCGACAGGGCGACTATGGCTACACCTTC	CASSFRQGDYGYTF	TRBV7-2	TRBJ1-2	few	TRBD1
TGTGCCACCTCCGGGCGTGGGGGCCAAGAGACCCAGTACTTC	CATSGRGGQETQYF	TRBV27	TRBJ2-5	.	.
TGTGCCAGCACCAAAAGAAGGCCCGACTTCACAGATACGCAGTATTTT	CASTKRRPDFTDTQYF	TRBV5-5	TRBJ2-3	few	.